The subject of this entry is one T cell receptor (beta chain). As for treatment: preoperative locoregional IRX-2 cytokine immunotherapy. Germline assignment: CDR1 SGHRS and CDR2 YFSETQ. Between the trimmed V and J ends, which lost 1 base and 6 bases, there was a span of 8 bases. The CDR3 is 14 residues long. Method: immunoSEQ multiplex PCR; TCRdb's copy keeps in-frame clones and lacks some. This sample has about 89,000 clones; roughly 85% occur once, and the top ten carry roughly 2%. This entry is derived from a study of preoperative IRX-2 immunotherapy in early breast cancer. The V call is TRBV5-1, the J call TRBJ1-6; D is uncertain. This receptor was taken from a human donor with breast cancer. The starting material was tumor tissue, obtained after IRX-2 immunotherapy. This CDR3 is CASSLLRSNSPLHF. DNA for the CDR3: TGCGCCAGCAGCTTGTTGCGGAGTAATTCACCCCTCCACTTT. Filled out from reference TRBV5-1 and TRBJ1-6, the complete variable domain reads KAGVTQTPRYLIKTRGQQVTLSCSPISGHRSVSWYQQTPGQGLQFLFEYFSETQRNKGNFPGRFSGRQFSNSRSEMNVSTLELGDSALYLCASSLLRSNSPLHFGNGTRLTVT.